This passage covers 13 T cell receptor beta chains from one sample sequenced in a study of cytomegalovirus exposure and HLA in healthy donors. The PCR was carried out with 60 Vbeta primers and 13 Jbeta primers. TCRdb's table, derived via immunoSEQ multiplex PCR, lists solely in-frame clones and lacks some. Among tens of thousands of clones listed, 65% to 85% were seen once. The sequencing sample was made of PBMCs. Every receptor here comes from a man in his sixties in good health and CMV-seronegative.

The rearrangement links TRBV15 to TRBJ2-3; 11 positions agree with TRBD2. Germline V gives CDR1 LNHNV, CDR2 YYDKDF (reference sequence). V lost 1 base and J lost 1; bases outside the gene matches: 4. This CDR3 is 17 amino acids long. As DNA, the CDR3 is TGTGCCACCAGCAGAGGTAGCGGGAGGGCTCGCACAGATACGCAGTATTTT. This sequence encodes CATSRGSGRARTDTQYF.

Here the CDR3 reads CASRVELDQPQHF. CDR3 nucleotide sequence: TGTGCCAGCAGGGTGGAGTTGGATCAGCCCCAGCATTTT. The chain employs TRBV2 and TRBJ1-5; D is unresolved. V lost 6 bases, J lost 5 bases, and 11 bases lay in between. From germline, CDR1 is SNHLY and CDR2 FYNNEI. This CDR3 has 13 amino acids.

The CDR3 DNA sequence: TGTGCCAGCAGCATTTCGAGGAACTATGGCTACACCTTC. Its translation: CASSISRNYGYTF. The chain links TRBV27 to TRBJ1-2; no definite D call. Germline V CDR1 and CDR2: MNHEY, SMNVEV (reference sequence). V dropped 6 bases and J dropped 2 bases, with 10 bases sitting between them. The CDR3 is 13 residues long.

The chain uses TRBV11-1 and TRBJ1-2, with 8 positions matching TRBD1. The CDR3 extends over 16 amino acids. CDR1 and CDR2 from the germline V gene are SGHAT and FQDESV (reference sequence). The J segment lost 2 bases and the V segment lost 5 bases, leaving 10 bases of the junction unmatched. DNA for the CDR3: TGTGCCAGCAGCCGTCCCCAGGGGGCGCGGAACTATGGCTACACCTTC. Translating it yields CASSRPQGARNYGYTF.

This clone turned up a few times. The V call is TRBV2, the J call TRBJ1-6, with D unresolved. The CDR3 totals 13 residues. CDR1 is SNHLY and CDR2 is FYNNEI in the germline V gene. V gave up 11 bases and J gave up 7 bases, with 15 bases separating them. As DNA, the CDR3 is TGTGCCTCAACGGGCGGCGGGAATTCACCCCTCCACTTT. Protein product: CASTGGGNSPLHF.

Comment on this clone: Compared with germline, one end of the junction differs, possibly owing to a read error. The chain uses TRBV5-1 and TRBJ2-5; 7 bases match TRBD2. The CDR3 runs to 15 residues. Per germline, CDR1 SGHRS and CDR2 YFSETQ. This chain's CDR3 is CSSSLESSGEETQYF. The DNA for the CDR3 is TGCTCCAGCAGCTTGGAGTCCAGCGGGGAAGAGACCCAGTACTTC.

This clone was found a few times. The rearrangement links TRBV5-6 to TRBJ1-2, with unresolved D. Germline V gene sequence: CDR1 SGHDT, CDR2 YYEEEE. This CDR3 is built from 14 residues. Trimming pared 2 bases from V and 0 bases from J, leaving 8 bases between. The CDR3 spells CASSFRGANYGYTF. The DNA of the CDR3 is TGTGCCAGCAGCTTCCGAGGCGCTAACTATGGCTACACCTTC.

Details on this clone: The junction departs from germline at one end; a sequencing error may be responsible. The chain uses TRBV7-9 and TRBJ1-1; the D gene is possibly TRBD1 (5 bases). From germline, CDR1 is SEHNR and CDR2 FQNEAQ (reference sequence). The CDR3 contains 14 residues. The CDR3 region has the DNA TGTTCCAGCAGCTTAGCGCCGGGGGAAACTGAAGCTTTCTTT. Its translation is CSSSLAPGETEAFF. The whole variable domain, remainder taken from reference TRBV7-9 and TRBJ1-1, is DTGVSQNPRHKITKRGQNVTFRCDPISEHNRLYWYRQTLGQGPEFLTYFQNEAQLEKSRLLSDRFSAERPKGSFSTLEIQRTEQGDSAMYLCSSSLAPGETEAFFGQGTRLTVV.

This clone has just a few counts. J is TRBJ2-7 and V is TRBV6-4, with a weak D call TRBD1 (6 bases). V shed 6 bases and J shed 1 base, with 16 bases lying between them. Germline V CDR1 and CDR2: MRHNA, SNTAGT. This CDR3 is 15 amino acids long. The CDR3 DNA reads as TGTGCCAGCAGCCTGGAAGGGGGTGGGTCCTACGAGCAGTACTTC. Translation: CASSLEGGGSYEQYF.

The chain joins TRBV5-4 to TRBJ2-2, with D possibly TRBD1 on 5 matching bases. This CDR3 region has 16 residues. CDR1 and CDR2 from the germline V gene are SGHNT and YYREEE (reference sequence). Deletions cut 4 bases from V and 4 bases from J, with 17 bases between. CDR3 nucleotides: TGTGCCAGCAGCGGAGAATTACAGGACCTCACCGGGGAGCTGTTTTTT. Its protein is CASSGELQDLTGELFF.

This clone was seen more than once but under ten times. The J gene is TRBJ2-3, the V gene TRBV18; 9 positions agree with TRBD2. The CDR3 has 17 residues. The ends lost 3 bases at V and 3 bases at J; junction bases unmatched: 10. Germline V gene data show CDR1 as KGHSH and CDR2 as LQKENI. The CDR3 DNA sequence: TGTGCCAGCTCACCTTCTTTAGCGGGGGCGAGAACAGATACGCAGTATTTT. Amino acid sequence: CASSPSLAGARTDTQYF.

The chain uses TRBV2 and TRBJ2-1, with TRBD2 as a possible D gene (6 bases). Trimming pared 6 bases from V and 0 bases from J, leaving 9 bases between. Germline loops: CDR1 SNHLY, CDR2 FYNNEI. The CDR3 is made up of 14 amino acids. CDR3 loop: CASRRDGSYNEQFF. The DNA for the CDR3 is TGTGCCAGCAGGCGGGACGGCTCCTACAATGAGCAGTTCTTC.

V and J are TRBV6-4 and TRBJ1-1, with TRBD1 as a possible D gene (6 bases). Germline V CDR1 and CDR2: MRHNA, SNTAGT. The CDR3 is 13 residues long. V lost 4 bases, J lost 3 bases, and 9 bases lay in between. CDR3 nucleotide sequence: TGTGCCAGCAGTGCAGGGGTTCACACTGAAGCTTTCTTT. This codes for CASSAGVHTEAFF.